The 30 T cell receptor beta chains reported below all come from one sample, sequenced in a study of T cell repertoires in cytomegalovirus infection. Via MiXCR, TCRdb re-called the reads, giving one row per CDR3 protein. Here the sample spans around 630,000 distinct CDR3 sequences, roughly 24% being singletons. The sample was CD8+ T cells from PBMCs. These receptor sequences come from a human donor in good health (CMV status not recorded). Some clones in this sample may be carry-over from other donors' samples.

This clonotype was counted between two and nine times. The V gene is TRBV28, the J gene TRBJ2-5; 7 bases line up with TRBD1. From germline, CDR1 is MDHEN and CDR2 SYDVKM. V lost 3 bases and J lost 5; bases outside the gene matches: 3. This CDR3 has 13 residues. For the CDR3, the DNA is TGTGCCAGCAGTTTCGGACAGGATGAGACCCAGTACTTC. Protein: CASSFGQDETQYF.

V gene TRBV4-1 combines with J gene TRBJ1-5, with D tentatively TRBD1 (5 bases). Trimming cost V 1 base and J 4 bases, with 14 bases left between them. The V gene's germline CDR1 is MGHRA and CDR2 YSYEKL. CDR3 length: 16 amino acids. CDR3 bases: TGCGCCAGCAGCCAAGTCTGGGGAAAGGGGAATCAGCCCCAGCATTTT. Amino acids: CASSQVWGKGNQPQHF.

The chain carries TRBV20-1 and TRBJ1-1, with 9 bases fitting TRBD1. The V gene's germline CDR1 is DFQATT and CDR2 SNEGSKA (reference sequence). The CDR3 runs to 18 residues. V was clipped by 1 base and J by 0 bases; unmatched bases: 12. The DNA of the CDR3 is TGCAGTGCTAGAGCTTCCCCGGGACAGGGTCGTATGAACACTGAAGCTTTCTTT. The encoded protein is CSARASPGQGRMNTEAFF.

With respect to this clonotype: This may come from a read error, since a much larger clone is one base off. The chain uses TRBV7-8 and TRBJ2-3, with TRBD1 as a possible D gene (5 bases). The CDR3 contains 16 residues. The V and J ends lost 3 bases and 2 bases respectively, with 15 bases between them. Germline values: CDR1 SGHVS, CDR2 FQNEAQ. Here the CDR3 DNA reads TGTGCCAGCAGCTTTTTTTTGGACACCGACACAGATACGCAGTATTTT. Its translation: CASSFFLDTDTDTQYF.

A few counts support this clonotype. The V and J genes are TRBV6-2 or TRBV6-3 and TRBJ2-7; 9 bases are a match to TRBD1. The J segment lost 1 base and the V segment lost 5 bases, leaving 6 bases of the junction unmatched. Germline CDR1 MNHEY, CDR2 SVGEGT. This CDR3 is built from 15 residues. The CDR3 bases are TGTGCCAGCAGTAAGGGACAGGGAGGATCCTACGAGCAGTACGTC. Protein product: CASSKGQGGSYEQYV.

As to this clonotype: This may arise from a read error, as a much more abundant clone is one base away. This sequence joins TRBV2 and TRBJ2-7; TRBD1 agrees at 7 bases. Germline CDR1 reads SNHLY; CDR2 reads FYNNEI. The CDR3 loop spans 14 amino acids. V shed 5 bases, J shed 2 bases, and the junction held 6 bases outside the gene matches. The CDR3, as DNA: TGTGCCAGCAGTATGGTCGGGACAGCCTACGAGCAGTACTTC. Amino acid sequence: CASSMVGTAYEQYF.

In DNA, the CDR3 is TGTGCCAGCAGCTCTGCCTTAGGTTCGCCCTACGAGCAGTACGTC. Encoded protein: CASSSALGSPYEQYV. The chain recombines TRBV7-9 with TRBJ2-7; D not certain. V was pared by 4 bases and J by 2 bases, with 15 bases between. Germline loops: CDR1 SEHNR, CDR2 FQNEAQ (reference sequence). CDR3 length: 15 residues.

This clonotype was detected ten times or more. V usage is TRBV20-1 and J usage is TRBJ2-4, with 7 bases that match TRBD1. The CDR3 is made up of 14 amino acids. V shed 6 bases, J shed 4 bases, and the junction held 9 bases outside the gene matches. Germline CDR1 DFQATT, CDR2 SNEGSKA (reference sequence). The CDR3 loop reads CSARQGYDKNIQYF. The CDR3 DNA reads TGCAGTGCACGACAGGGATATGATAAAAACATTCAGTACTTC.

The chain links TRBV12-3 or TRBV12-4 to TRBJ2-6; perhaps TRBD2 as D (6 bases). The CDR3 consists of 19 residues. The ends were cut back, 7 bases at V and 0 bases at J, with 22 bases in the middle. DNA of the CDR3: TGTGCCAGCACCCTTTGGGAGGCCCTTCGAAACTCTGGGGCCAACGTCCTGACTTTC. It codes for CASTLWEALRNSGANVLTF.

The gene calls are TRBV7-9 and TRBJ1-5, with D tentatively TRBD1 (6 bases). Germline CDR1 reads SEHNR; CDR2 reads FQNEAQ (reference sequence). The CDR3 runs 16 residues. V lost 4 bases and J 0 bases, leaving 13 bases between the germline ends. The DNA of the CDR3 is TGTGCCAGCAGCTCTCACCAGGGGACTAGCAATCAGCCCCAGCATTTT. Translation gives CASSSHQGTSNQPQHF. Combining the CDR3 with reference TRBV7-9 and TRBJ1-5 gives the whole variable domain DTGVSQNPRHKITKRGQNVTFRCDPISEHNRLYWYRQTLGQGPEFLTYFQNEAQLEKSRLLSDRFSAERPKGSFSTLEIQRTEQGDSAMYLCASSSHQGTSNQPQHFGDGTRLSIL.

This clonotype has at least ten counts. The chain recombines TRBV7-6 with TRBJ2-1; 14 positions match TRBD2. Per germline, CDR1 SGHVS and CDR2 FNYEAQ. Trimming removed 4 bases from V and 8 bases from J; junction bases left unmatched: 7. The CDR3 is made up of 16 amino acids. This CDR3 is CASSSRTSGGLYEQFF. In DNA form, the CDR3 reads TGTGCCAGCAGCTCCAGGACTAGCGGGGGGCTGTATGAGCAGTTCTTC.

The V and J genes are TRBV6-2 or TRBV6-3 and TRBJ1-1; no definite D call. This CDR3 spans 16 amino acids. Germline lookup yields CDR1 MNHEY and CDR2 SVGEGT. The germline V and J ends were trimmed by 5 bases and 1 base, with 17 bases remaining between them. The CDR3 nucleotides read TGTGCCAGCAGTCTCCACCTCTTTCAGGAGAACACTGAAGCTTTCTTT. This translates into CASSLHLFQENTEAFF.

The V gene is TRBV20-1, the J gene TRBJ2-2; possible D gene TRBD2, 5 bases. Looked up from germline, CDR1 is DFQATT and CDR2 is SNEGSKA (reference sequence). The CDR3 covers 11 residues. V was cut by 3 bases and J by 6 bases, with 5 bases left in between. CDR3 sequence (DNA): TGCAGTGCTAGGCGGGCCGGGGAGCTGTTTTTT. As protein: CSARRAGELFF.

The CDR3 region is CSVEGRGRRDHTEAFF. The CDR3 DNA reads TGCAGCGTTGAAGGTCGGGGCCGACGGGATCACACTGAAGCTTTCTTT. The V and J genes are TRBV29-1 and TRBJ1-1; D may be TRBD1 (5 bases). CDR3 length: 16 residues. Trimming took 1 base from V and 3 from J, leaving 18 bases between them. Looked up from germline, CDR1 is SQVTM and CDR2 is ANQGSEA.

This clonotype was seen only once. The chain has TRBV12-3 or TRBV12-4 and TRBJ2-2, with TRBD2 as a possible D gene (5 bases). The CDR3 totals 15 residues. The V end was cut by 8 bases, the J end by 6 bases, with 19 bases between. In DNA, the CDR3 is TGTGCCAGCGAGGAGGTGGCAGGTCGTGCCGGGGAGCTGTTTTTT. This codes for CASEEVAGRAGELFF.

Worth noting for this clonotype: Sequence at one end of the junction differs from germline and may be a read error. The chain uses TRBV12-3 or TRBV12-4 and TRBJ1-6; perhaps TRBD1 as D (6 bases). This CDR3 comprises 16 residues. As DNA, the CDR3 is TGTGCCAGCAGCTTAGGGGGGGGAAAGGATAATTCACCCCTCCACTTT. This codes for CASSLGGGKDNSPLHF.

This clonotype was seen at least ten times. The chain has TRBV28 and TRBJ1-1; perhaps TRBD1 as D (5 bases). This CDR3 spans 14 amino acids. The V end was cut by 6 bases, the J end by 0 bases, with 11 bases between. Germline CDR1 and CDR2: MDHEN and SYDVKM. CDR3 loop: CASRVQELNTEAFF. CDR3 DNA: TGTGCCAGCAGGGTACAGGAACTGAACACTGAAGCTTTCTTT.

A word on this clonotype: With a much larger clone just one base away, this may be a read error. The chain is built from TRBV12-5 and TRBJ2-1, with TRBD1 matching 7 bases. The CDR3 extends over 17 amino acids. Germline values: CDR1 LGHNT, CDR2 FRNRAP. Trimming removed 1 base from V and 0 bases from J; junction bases left unmatched: 6. CDR3 region: CASGLGWSGGSYNEQFF. In DNA form, the CDR3 reads TGTGCTAGTGGTTTGGGATGGTCAGGGGGCTCCTACAATGAGCAGTTCTTC.

This chain uses TRBV29-1 with TRBJ2-6; D not certain. V lost 6 bases, J lost 0 bases, and 9 bases lay in between. The CDR3 is made up of 14 amino acids. Per germline, CDR1 SQVTM and CDR2 ANQGSEA. CDR3 bases: TGCAGCGTCCCCGGTCGCTCTGGGGCCAACGTCCTGACTTTC. Protein: CSVPGRSGANVLTF.

The sample holds a few counts of this clonotype. V gene TRBV27 combines with J gene TRBJ2-7, with TRBD1 matching 10 bases. The V gene's germline CDR1 is MNHEY and CDR2 SMNVEV (reference sequence). This CDR3 contains 15 residues. With V trimmed by 5 bases and J by 3 bases, 7 bases remained unmatched. DNA of the CDR3: TGTGCCAGCAGTCGCCGGGGACAGGGGCACTACGAGCAGTACGTC. It is translated as CASSRRGQGHYEQYV.

There are many counts of this clonotype. The chain is built from TRBV6-2 or TRBV6-3 and TRBJ2-7; tentatively, D is TRBD1 or TRBD2 (5 bases each). The CDR3 loop spans 14 amino acids. V shed 2 bases and J shed 0 bases, with 8 bases lying between them. Germline CDR1 is MNHEY and CDR2 is SVGEGT. This CDR3 reads CASSYKGPSYEQYV. CDR3 DNA sequence: TGTGCCAGCAGTTACAAGGGACCCTCCTACGAGCAGTACGTC.

Concerning this clonotype itself: This may be a read error, as it is one base from a much larger clone. J is TRBJ2-2 and V is TRBV6-2 or TRBV6-3; 7 nucleotides agree with TRBD1. The V gene end was trimmed by 5 bases and the J gene end by 6 bases; junction bases not matched to a gene: 6. The CDR3 sequence is 14 residues long. Germline assignment: CDR1 MNHEY and CDR2 SVGEGT. CDR3 coding DNA: TGTGCCAGCAGTGACAGGGTGGTCCCCGGGGAGCTGTTTTTT. Translating it yields CASSDRVVPGELFF.

V is TRBV29-1 and J is TRBJ1-5; perhaps TRBD1 as D (6 bases). This CDR3 has 13 amino acids. Trimming left V 1 base short and J 11 bases short, with 15 bases between. Germline lookup yields CDR1 SQVTM and CDR2 ANQGSEA. In DNA, the CDR3 is TGCAGCGTTGAAGGGCCCGCAGGGGAAGCCCAGCATTTT. This sequence encodes CSVEGPAGEAQHF. The full variable domain, with the rest looked up from reference TRBV29-1 and TRBJ1-5, is SAVISQKPSRDICQRGTSLTIQCQVDSQVTMMFWYRQQPGQSLTLIATANQGSEATYESGFVIDKFPISRPNLTFSTLTVSNMSPEDSSIYLCSVEGPAGEAQHFGDGTRLSIL.

This clonotype was seen repeatedly, ten times or more. V usage is TRBV7-2 and J usage is TRBJ1-2; TRBD1 agrees at 9 bases. The CDR3 is made up of 16 amino acids. With V trimmed by 1 base and J by 5 bases, 8 bases remained unmatched. The germline gives CDR1 SGHTA, CDR2 FQGNSA. The CDR3 sequence: CASSLGTGEYPYGYTF. In DNA form, the CDR3 reads TGTGCCAGCAGCTTAGGGACAGGGGAATATCCTTATGGCTACACCTTC.

This chain connects TRBV28 to TRBJ2-7; 9 nucleotides line up with TRBD1. With 6 bases clipped from V and 1 base from J, the junction kept 16 bases outside the gene matches. CDR3 size: 18 residues. From germline, CDR1 is MDHEN and CDR2 SYDVKM. CDR3 loop: CASSAGTGRGLSSYEQYF. CDR3 coding DNA: TGTGCCAGCAGCGCCGGGACAGGGAGGGGTTTATCGTCCTACGAGCAGTACTTC.

CDR3: CASSQVQYTSYEQYF. The CDR3 DNA reads TGCGCCAGCAGCCAAGTCCAATACACCTCCTACGAGCAGTACTTC. The chain couples TRBV4-1 to TRBJ2-7; D not resolved. CDR3 length: 15 residues. Trimming removed 1 base from V and 0 bases from J, with 10 bases in between. CDR1 is MGHRA and CDR2 is YSYEKL in the germline V gene.

Details on this clonotype: It may be a read error: a sequence one base away is much more abundant. The rearrangement joins TRBV7-3 to TRBJ2-5; 9 bases fit TRBD1. This CDR3 spans 15 amino acids. Per the germline V gene, CDR1 is SGHTA and CDR2 is FQGTGA. J gave up 2 bases and V 5 bases, and 6 bases lay outside the gene matches. The CDR3 nucleotides are TGTGCCAGCAGCCTACTGGGGACAGGGCAAGAGACCCAGTACTTC. It specifies CASSLLGTGQETQYF.

This clonotype was seen at least ten times. The chain employs TRBV7-6 and TRBJ2-1, with D tentatively TRBD2 (5 bases). V lost 1 base and J lost 3, with 10 bases in between. Germline V gives CDR1 SGHVS, CDR2 FNYEAQ. The CDR3 totals 15 residues. CDR3 sequence: CASSLVSSGYNEQFF. CDR3 nucleotide sequence: TGTGCCAGCAGCTTAGTTTCCAGCGGCTACAATGAGCAGTTCTTC.

For this clonotype: The junction differs from germline at one of its ends, possibly a read error. The gene calls are TRBV2 and TRBJ2-1; tentative D call: TRBD2 (7 bases). Germline values: CDR1 SNHLY, CDR2 FYNNEI. The CDR3 spans 12 residues. Here the CDR3 DNA reads TGTGCCAGCAGTGACGGTGGCGGGGGCCCGATCTTC. It is translated as CASSDGGGGPIF. The full variable domain, with the rest looked up from reference TRBV2 and TRBJ2-1, is EPEVTQTPSHQVTQMGQEVILRCVPISNHLYFYWYRQILGQKVEFLVSFYNNEISEKSEIFDDQFSVERPDGSNFTLKIRSTKLEDSAMYFCASSDGGGGPIFGPGTRLTVL.

This clonotype was seen only a few times. This chain connects TRBV28 to TRBJ2-1, with 10 positions matching TRBD1. The germline V gene has CDR1 MDHEN and CDR2 SYDVKM. This CDR3 spans 17 amino acids. Germline trimming cut 7 bases from V and 4 bases from J; bases unmatched to any gene: 13. The CDR3 protein is CASTLYAGTGVYNEQFF. The CDR3 DNA follows: TGTGCCAGCACCTTATATGCCGGGACAGGGGTTTACAATGAGCAGTTCTTC.